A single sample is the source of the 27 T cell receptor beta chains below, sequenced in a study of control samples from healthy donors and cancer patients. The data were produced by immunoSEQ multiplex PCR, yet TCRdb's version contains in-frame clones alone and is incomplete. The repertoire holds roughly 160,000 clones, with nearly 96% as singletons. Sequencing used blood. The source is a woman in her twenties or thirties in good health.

In DNA, the CDR3 is TGTGCCAGCAGTTACGGGACTAGCGCAGATACGCAGTATTTT. The encoded protein is CASSYGTSADTQYF. This chain links TRBV6-2 or TRBV6-3 with TRBJ2-3, with 10 bases that match TRBD2. Trimming cost V 2 bases and J 4 bases; bases outside gene matches: 0. The V gene's germline CDR1 is MNHEY and CDR2 SVGEGT. The CDR3 runs to 14 residues.

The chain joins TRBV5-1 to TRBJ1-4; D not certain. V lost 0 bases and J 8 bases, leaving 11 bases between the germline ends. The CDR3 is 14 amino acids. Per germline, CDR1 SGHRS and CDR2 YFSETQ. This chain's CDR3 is CASSLAAAREKLFF. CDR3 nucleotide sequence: TGCGCCAGCAGCTTGGCGGCAGCGAGGGAAAAACTGTTTTTT.

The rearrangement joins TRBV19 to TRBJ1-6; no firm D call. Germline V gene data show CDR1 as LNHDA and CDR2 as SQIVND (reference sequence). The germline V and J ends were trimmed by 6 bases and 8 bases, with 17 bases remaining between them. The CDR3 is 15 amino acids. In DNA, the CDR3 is TGTGCCAGTAGCCCCGCGTGGAGGCGAGATTCACCCCTCCACTTT. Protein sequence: CASSPAWRRDSPLHF.

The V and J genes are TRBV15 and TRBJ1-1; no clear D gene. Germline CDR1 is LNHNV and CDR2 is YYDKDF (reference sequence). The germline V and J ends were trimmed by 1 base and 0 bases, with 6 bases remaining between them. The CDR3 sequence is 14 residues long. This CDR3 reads CATSRVGVNTEAFF. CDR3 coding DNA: TGTGCCACCAGCAGAGTCGGAGTGAACACTGAAGCTTTCTTT.

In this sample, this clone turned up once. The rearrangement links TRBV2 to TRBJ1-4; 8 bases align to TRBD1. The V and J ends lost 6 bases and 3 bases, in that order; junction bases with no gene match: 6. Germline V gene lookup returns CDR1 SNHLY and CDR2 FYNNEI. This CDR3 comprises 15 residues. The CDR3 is CASSPGQGPNEKLFF. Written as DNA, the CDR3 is TGTGCCAGCAGCCCTGGACAGGGCCCTAATGAAAAACTGTTTTTT.

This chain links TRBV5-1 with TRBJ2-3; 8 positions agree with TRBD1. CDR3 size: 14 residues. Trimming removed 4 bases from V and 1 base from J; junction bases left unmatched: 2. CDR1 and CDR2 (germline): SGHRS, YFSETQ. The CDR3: CASSGGQGTDTQYF. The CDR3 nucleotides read TGCGCCAGCAGCGGGGGACAGGGCACAGATACGCAGTATTTT.

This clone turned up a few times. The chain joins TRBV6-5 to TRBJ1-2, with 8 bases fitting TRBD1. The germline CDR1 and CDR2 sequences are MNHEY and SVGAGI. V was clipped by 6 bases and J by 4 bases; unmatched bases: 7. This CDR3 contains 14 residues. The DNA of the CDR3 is TGTGCCAGCAGCACAGACAGGGGACGCTATGGCTACACCTTC. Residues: CASSTDRGRYGYTF.

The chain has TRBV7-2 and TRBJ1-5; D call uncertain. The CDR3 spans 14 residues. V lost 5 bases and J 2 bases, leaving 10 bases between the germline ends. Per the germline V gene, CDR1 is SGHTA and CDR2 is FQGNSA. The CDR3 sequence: CASSPPTGNQPQHF. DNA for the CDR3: TGTGCCAGCAGCCCCCCAACGGGCAATCAGCCCCAGCATTTT.

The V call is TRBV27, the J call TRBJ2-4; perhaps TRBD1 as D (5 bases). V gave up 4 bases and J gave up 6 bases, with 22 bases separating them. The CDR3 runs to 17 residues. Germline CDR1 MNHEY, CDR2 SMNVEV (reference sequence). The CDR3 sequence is CASSSRPYDSKGNIQYF. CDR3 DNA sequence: TGTGCCAGCAGTTCACGGCCCTACGACAGCAAGGGAAACATTCAGTACTTC.

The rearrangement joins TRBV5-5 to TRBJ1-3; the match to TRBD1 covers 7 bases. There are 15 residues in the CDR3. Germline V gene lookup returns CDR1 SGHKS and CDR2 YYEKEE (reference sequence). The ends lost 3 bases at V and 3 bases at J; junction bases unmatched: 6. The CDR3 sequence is CASSSRQGFGNTIYF. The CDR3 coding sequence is TGTGCCAGCAGCTCCAGACAGGGTTTTGGAAACACCATATATTTT.

The CDR3 reads CASSNRGSGDTQYF. The DNA of the CDR3 is TGTGCCAGCAGCAACAGGGGATCGGGAGATACGCAGTATTTT. This chain joins TRBV7-2 and TRBJ2-3; 7 bases match TRBD1. The germline gives CDR1 SGHTA, CDR2 FQGNSA. The J segment lost 5 bases and the V segment lost 5 bases, leaving 7 bases of the junction unmatched. CDR3 size: 14 residues.

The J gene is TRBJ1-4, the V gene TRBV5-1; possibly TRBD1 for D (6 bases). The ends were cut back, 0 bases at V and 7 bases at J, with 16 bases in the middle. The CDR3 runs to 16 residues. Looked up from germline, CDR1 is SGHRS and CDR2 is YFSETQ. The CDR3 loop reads CASSLGPSKGGEKLFF. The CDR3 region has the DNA TGCGCCAGCAGCTTGGGTCCCTCAAAGGGGGGTGAAAAACTGTTTTTT.

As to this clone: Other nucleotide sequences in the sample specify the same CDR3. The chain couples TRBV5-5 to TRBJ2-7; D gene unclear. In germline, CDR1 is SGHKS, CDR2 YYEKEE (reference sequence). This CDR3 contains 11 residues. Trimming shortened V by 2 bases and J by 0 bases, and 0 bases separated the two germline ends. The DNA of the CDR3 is TGTGCCAGCAGCTTCTCCTACGAGCAGTACTTC. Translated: CASSFSYEQYF.

DNA for the CDR3: TGCGCCAGCAGCTTGACCCACCTCAGGGGGGAGACCCAGTACTTC. Its translation: CASSLTHLRGETQYF. The gene calls are TRBV5-1 and TRBJ2-5, with 7 positions matching TRBD1. There are 15 residues in the CDR3. Per germline, CDR1 SGHRS and CDR2 YFSETQ. The trim removed 1 base at V and 5 bases at J, leaving 8 bases unmatched.

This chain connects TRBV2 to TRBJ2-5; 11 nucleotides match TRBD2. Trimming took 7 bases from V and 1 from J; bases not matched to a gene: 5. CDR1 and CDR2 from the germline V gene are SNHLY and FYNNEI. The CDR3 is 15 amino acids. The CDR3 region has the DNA TGTGCCAGCATAGCGGGAGGGCCCTTCCAAGAGACCCAGTACTTC. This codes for CASIAGGPFQETQYF.

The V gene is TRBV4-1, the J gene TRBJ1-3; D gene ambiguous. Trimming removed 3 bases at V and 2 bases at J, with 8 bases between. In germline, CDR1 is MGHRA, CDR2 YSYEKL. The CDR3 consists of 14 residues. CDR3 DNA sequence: TGCGCCAGCAGCCAGCGACCGGCTGGAAACACCATATATTTT. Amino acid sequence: CASSQRPAGNTIYF.

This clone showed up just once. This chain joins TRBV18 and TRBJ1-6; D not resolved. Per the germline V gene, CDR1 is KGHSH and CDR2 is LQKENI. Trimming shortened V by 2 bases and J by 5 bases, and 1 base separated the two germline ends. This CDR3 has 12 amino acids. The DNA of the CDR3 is TGTGCCAGCTCACCAGATAATTCACCCCTCCACTTT. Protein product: CASSPDNSPLHF.

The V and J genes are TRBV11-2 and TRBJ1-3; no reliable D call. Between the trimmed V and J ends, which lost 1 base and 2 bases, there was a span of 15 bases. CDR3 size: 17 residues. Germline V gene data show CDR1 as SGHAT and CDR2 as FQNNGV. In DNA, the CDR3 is TGTGCCAGCAGCTTAGGGGCAGGCAGAGACCCTGGAAACACCATATATTTT. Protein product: CASSLGAGRDPGNTIYF. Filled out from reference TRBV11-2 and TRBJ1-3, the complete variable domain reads EAGVAQSPRYKIIEKRQSVAFWCNPISGHATLYWYQQILGQGPKLLIQFQNNGVVDDSQLPKDRFSAERLKGVDSTLKIQPAKLEDSAVYLCASSLGAGRDPGNTIYFGEGSWLTVV.

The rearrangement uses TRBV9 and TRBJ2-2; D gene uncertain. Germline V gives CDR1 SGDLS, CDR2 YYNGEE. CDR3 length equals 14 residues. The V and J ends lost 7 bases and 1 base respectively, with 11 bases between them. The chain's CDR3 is CASRFSGNTGELFF. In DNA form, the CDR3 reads TGTGCCAGCCGTTTTTCAGGGAACACCGGGGAGCTGTTTTTT.

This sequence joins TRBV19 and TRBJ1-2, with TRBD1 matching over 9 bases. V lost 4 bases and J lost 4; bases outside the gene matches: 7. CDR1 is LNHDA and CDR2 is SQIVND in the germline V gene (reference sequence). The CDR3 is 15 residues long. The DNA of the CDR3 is TGTGCCAGTAGTACCGGCCGGGACAGGGTCTATGGCTACACCTTC. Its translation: CASSTGRDRVYGYTF. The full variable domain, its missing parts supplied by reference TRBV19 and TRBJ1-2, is DGGITQSPKYLFRKEGQNVTLSCEQNLNHDAMYWYRQDPGQGLRLIYYSQIVNDFQKGDIAEGYSVSREKKESFPLTVTSAQKNPTAFYLCASSTGRDRVYGYTFGSGTRLTVV.

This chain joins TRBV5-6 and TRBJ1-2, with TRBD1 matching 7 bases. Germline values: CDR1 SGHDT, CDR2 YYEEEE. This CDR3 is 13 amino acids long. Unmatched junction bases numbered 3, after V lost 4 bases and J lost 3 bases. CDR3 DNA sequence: TGTGCCAGCAGCGCCGGGACAGACTATGGCTACACCTTC. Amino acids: CASSAGTDYGYTF.

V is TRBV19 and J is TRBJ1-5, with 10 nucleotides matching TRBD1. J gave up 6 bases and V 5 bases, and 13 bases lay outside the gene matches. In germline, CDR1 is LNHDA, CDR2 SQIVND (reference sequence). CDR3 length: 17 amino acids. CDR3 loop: CASSDRTGGKVGQPQHF. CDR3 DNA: TGTGCCAGTAGTGACCGGACAGGGGGAAAGGTCGGTCAGCCCCAGCATTTT.

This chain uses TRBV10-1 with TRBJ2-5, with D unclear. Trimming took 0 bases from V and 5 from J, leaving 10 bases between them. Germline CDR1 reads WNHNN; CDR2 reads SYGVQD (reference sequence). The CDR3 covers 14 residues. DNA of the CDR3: TGCGCCAGCAGTGAGTCCCTAGGGCAGGAGACCCAGTACTTC. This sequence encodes CASSESLGQETQYF.

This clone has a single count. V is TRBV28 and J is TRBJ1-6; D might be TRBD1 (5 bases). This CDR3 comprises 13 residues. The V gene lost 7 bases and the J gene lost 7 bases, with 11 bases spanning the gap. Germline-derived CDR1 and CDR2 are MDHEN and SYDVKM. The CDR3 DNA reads TGTGCCAGCAACATGGACATGAATTCACCCCTCCACTTT. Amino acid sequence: CASNMDMNSPLHF.

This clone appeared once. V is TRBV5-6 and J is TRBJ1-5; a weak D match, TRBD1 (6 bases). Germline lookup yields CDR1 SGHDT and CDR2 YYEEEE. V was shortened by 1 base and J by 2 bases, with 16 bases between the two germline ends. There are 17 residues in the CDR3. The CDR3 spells CASSLWDNLGGNQPQHF. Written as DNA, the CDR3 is TGTGCCAGCAGCTTGTGGGACAACCTAGGCGGCAATCAGCCCCAGCATTTT.

The CDR3 sequence is CASSFGGRALSETQYF. The CDR3 DNA is TGTGCCAGCAGTTTCGGCGGGAGGGCCCTATCGGAGACCCAGTACTTC. The V gene is TRBV27, the J gene TRBJ2-5; 9 nucleotides agree with TRBD2. The germline V gene has CDR1 MNHEY and CDR2 SMNVEV (reference sequence). V was pared by 3 bases and J by 5 bases, with 10 bases of the junction left unmatched. The CDR3 is 16 residues long.

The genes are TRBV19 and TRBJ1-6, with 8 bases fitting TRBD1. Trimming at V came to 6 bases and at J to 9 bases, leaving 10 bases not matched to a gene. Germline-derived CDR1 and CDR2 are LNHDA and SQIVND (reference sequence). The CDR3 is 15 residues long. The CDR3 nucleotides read TGTGCCAGTAGGACGACAGGGGTTTTGGGTTCACCCCTCCACTTT. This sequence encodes CASRTTGVLGSPLHF.